A selection of T cell receptor beta chains follows, all from one sample in a study of Graves' ophthalmopathy and Graves' hyperthyroidism. TCRdb processed the multiplex PCR reads anew with MiXCR; each CDR3 protein has one entry. Counted here are over a million distinct CDR3 sequences, about 38% occurring once; the ten biggest clones make up over 8.5%. Sequenced material: peripheral blood or thyroid tissue (not recorded which). Receptors originate from an adult man with Graves' hyperthyroidism. Each CDR3 is given with its conserved first and last residue. A D gene is named only where the DNA matches it firmly. Size tells how often a clone was seen (once, few, many) or the class of an expanded clone, and some rows leave it out.

few,TRBV10-3,TRBJ2-7,TRBD1,CAITRGTGGSYEQYF,TGTGCCATCACCCGGGGGACAGGGGGATCCTACGAGCAGTACTTC
-,TRBV2,TRBJ2-7,-,CASILTGMRYEQYF,TGTGCCAGCATCTTAACCGGGATGCGCTACGAGCAGTACTTC
many,TRBV7-9,TRBJ2-5,-,CASSEGRSGSQETQYF,TGTGCCAGCAGCGAGGGACGTTCGGGGAGCCAAGAGACCCAGTACTTC
-,TRBV14,TRBJ1-2,-,CASSQRPGAYGYTF,TGTGCCAGCAGCCAGCGGCCAGGGGCGTATGGCTACACCTTC
few,TRBV20-1,TRBJ1-2,-,CSATKRTDQKHPGDGYTF,TGCAGTGCTACCAAGCGGACAGATCAAAAACATCCGGGAGATGGCTACACCTTC
-,TRBV7-2,TRBJ2-3,-,CASSARTPGLRADTQYF,TGTGCCAGCAGCGCCAGAACGCCGGGACTTAGAGCAGATACGCAGTATTTT
-,TRBV29-1,TRBJ1-1,TRBD1,CSSGQGAEAFF,TGCAGCTCGGGACAGGGCGCTGAAGCTTTCTTT
few,TRBV7-9,TRBJ1-3,-,CASSLVLGWHGNTIYF,TGTGCCAGCAGCTTAGTACTGGGGTGGCATGGAAACACCATATATTTT
-,TRBV12-3/TRBV12-4,TRBJ2-7,-,CASRLTDSYEQYF,TGTGCCAGCAGACTGACAGACTCCTACGAGCAGTACTTC
-,TRBV29-1,TRBJ1-5,-,CSGGLVSNQPQHF,TGCAGCGGGGGGCTGGTTAGCAATCAGCCCCAGCATTTT
many,TRBV7-3,TRBJ2-2,TRBD2,CASSLMGLAGTGELFF,TGTGCCAGCAGCTTAATGGGACTAGCGGGAACCGGGGAGCTGTTTTTT
-,TRBV7-9,TRBJ2-7,TRBD2,CASSFRASREVGYEQYF,TGTGCCAGCAGCTTCCGTGCTAGCCGGGAGGTCGGCTACGAGCAGTACTTC
many,TRBV7-8,TRBJ2-5,-,CASSLVYANQETQYF,TGTGCCAGCAGCTTAGTATACGCCAACCAAGAGACCCAGTACTTC
-,TRBV10-1,TRBJ1-1,TRBD1,CASRLTGGPEAFF,TGCGCCAGCAGGCTGACAGGGGGCCCTGAAGCTTTCTTT
-,TRBV6-4,TRBJ2-6,-,CASSDDADSFSGANVLTF,TGTGCCAGCAGTGACGACGCGGACAGTTTCTCTGGGGCCAACGTCCTGACTTTC
-,TRBV29-1,TRBJ2-7,-,CSVGGPGRGDEQYF,TGCAGCGTTGGGGGCCCGGGCAGGGGGGACGAGCAGTACTTC
-,TRBV20-1,TRBJ1-5,TRBD1,CSARDVDREEQPQHF,TGCAGTGCTAGAGACGTGGACAGGGAGGAGCAGCCCCAGCATTTT
many,TRBV12-3/TRBV12-4,TRBJ1-1,TRBD1,CASSRDRALTEAFF,TGTGCCAGCAGTAGAGACAGGGCTCTCACTGAAGCTTTCTTT
few,TRBV6-6,TRBJ2-7,-,CASSYDPDGPYEQYF,TGTGCCAGCAGTTACGACCCCGACGGTCCCTACGAGCAGTACTTC
many,TRBV20-1,TRBJ1-4,-,CSAKAGVEKLFF,TGCAGTGCTAAGGCAGGCGTGGAAAAACTGTTTTTT
many,TRBV29-1,TRBJ2-6,-,CSVDTGLSGANVLTF,TGCAGCGTTGATACAGGGCTCTCCGGGGCCAACGTCCTGACTTTC
few,TRBV6-9,TRBJ2-5,TRBD1,CASSSPRGQWGQSQETQYF,TGTGCCAGCAGTTCCCCGCGAGGACAATGGGGACAGTCCCAAGAGACCCAGTACTTC
many,TRBV20-1,TRBJ1-2,-,CSARGLGTGYGYTF,TGCAGTGCTAGAGGGTTAGGGACTGGCTATGGCTACACCTTC
many,TRBV7-2,TRBJ2-2,TRBD2,CASISGGKVGELFF,TGTGCCAGCATCTCGGGGGGAAAGGTCGGGGAGCTGTTTTTT
many,TRBV19,TRBJ1-1,TRBD1,CASSMGQGRNTEAFF,TGTGCCAGTAGTATGGGACAGGGAAGGAACACTGAAGCTTTCTTT
many,TRBV7-9,TRBJ1-2,-,CASSLAGGEHYGYTF,TGTGCCAGCAGCTTAGCCGGAGGAGAGCACTATGGCTACACCTTC